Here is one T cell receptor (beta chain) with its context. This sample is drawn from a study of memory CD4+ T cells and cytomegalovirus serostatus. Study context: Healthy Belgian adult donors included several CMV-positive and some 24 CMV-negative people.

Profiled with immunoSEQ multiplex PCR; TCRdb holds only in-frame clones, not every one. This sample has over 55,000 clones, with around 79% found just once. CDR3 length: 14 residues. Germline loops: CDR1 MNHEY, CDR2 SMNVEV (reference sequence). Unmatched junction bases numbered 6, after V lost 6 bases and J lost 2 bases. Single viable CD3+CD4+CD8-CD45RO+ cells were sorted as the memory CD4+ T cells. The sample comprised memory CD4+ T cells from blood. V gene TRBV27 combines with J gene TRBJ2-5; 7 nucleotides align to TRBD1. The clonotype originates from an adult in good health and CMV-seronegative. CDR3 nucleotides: TGTGCCAGCAGCCCCGGGACAGTACAAGAGACCCAGTACTTC. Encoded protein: CASSPGTVQETQYF.